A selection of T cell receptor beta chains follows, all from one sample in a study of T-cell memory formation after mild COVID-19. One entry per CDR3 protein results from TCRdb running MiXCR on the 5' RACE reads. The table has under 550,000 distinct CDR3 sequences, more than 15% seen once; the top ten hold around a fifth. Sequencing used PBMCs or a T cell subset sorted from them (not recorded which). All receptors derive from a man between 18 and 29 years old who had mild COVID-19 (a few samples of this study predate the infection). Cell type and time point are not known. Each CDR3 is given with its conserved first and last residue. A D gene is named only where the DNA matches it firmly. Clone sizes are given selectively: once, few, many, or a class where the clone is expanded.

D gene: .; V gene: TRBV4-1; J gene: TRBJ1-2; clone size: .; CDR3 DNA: TGCGCCAGCAGCCAAGAGAGGGCCCCGCGGGGCTACACCTTC; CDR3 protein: CASSQERAPRGYTF
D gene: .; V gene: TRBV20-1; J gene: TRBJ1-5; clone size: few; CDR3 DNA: TGCAGTGCTAGGTCTGTGATGAGAGGTCAGCCCCAGCATTTT; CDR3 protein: CSARSVMRGQPQHF
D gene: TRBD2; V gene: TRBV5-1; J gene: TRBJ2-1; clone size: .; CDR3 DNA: TGCGCCAGCAGCTGGAGCGGGGCGAATAGGTATGAGCAGTTCTTC; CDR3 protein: CASSWSGANRYEQFF
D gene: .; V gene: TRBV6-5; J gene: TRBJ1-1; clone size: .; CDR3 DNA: TGTGCCAGCAGTTACTCGTGGGGAGGAGGGACTGAAGCTTTCTTT; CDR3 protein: CASSYSWGGGTEAFF
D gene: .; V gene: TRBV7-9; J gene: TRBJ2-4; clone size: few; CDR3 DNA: TGTGCCAGCAGCTCACCCCAGACAGGATGGATAGACATTCAGTACTTC; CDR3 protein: CASSSPQTGWIDIQYF
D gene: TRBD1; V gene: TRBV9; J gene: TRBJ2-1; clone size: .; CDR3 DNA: TGTGCCAGCAGCCCGCGGACAGGGGGCGGTGAGCAGTTCTTC; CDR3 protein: CASSPRTGGGEQFF
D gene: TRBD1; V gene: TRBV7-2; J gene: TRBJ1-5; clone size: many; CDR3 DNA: TGTGCCAGCAGCCCGGGACAGGGTGTGGGGTGGCCCCAGCATTTT; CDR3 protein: CASSPGQGVGWPQHF
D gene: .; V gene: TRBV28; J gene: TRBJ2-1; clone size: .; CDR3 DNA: TGTGCCGTAGCTCTGTCGGCCTACAATGAGCAGTTCTTC; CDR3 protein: CAVALSAYNEQFF
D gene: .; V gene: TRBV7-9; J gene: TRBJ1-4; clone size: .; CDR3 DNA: TGTGCCAGCAGCTTAGATCGGTTCGGGGGGAATGAAAAACTGTTTTTT; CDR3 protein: CASSLDRFGGNEKLFF
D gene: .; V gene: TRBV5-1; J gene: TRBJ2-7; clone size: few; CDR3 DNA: TGCGCCAGCAGCTTACAGGGCTTGGGGTACGAGCAGTACTTC; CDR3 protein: CASSLQGLGYEQYF
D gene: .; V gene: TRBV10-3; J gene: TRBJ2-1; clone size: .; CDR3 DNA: TGTGCCATCAGGTCCTCCGTTGAGCAGTTCTTC; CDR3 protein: CAIRSSVEQFF
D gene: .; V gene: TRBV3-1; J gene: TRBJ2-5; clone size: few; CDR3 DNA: TGTGCCAGCAGCCCTGACGGAGGGAGTAGGGAGACCCAGTACTTC; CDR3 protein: CASSPDGGSRETQYF
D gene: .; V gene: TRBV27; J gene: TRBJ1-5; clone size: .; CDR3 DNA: TGTGCCAGCACTTACAGGACCCTTAGGGGCAATCAGCCCCAGCATTTT; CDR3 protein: CASTYRTLRGNQPQHF
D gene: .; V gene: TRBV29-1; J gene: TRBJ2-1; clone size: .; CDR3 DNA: TGCAGCGTCCGGGCGGGTGGGGAAGCCTACAATGAGCAGTTCTTC; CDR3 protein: CSVRAGGEAYNEQFF